This T cell receptor (beta chain) is drawn from a study of cytotoxic CD8 clonotypes in ibrutinib-treated CLL. As regards this clone: Its antigen remains unknown.

Study-wide points: Contraction or stability on treatment characterized the public clonotypes, which were uncommon. Having risen at ibrutinib response, clonality had fallen back toward baseline by progression. Baseline levels of clonality went above those of age-matched healthy donors and moved with circulating CD8+ T-cell counts.

A 1 in 200,000 to 1 in 1 million T cell depth was the sequencing target. Repertoires were generated with immunoSEQ multiplex PCR, while TCRdb's copy carries only in-frame clones and drops some. Of some 130,000 clones detected, roughly three quarters appear once; the ten largest clones hold 4.5% to 6.5%. The TCR sequence derives from a human donor with chronic lymphocytic leukemia. Specimen: PBMCs, collected after 24 months of ibrutinib treatment.

CDR3 coding DNA: TGTGCCAGCAGCCAAGGGGGGGCCTTTGAAGCTTTCTTT. The encoded protein is CASSQGGAFEAFF. The chain joins TRBV14 to TRBJ1-1; D perhaps matches TRBD1 (6 bases). The length of the CDR3 is 13 residues. Germline-derived CDR1 and CDR2 are SGHDN and FVKESK. V was shortened by 1 base and J by 7 bases, with 10 bases between the two germline ends.